Here is one T cell receptor beta chain with its context. Its antigen is not identified. This specimen comes from a study of identifying expanded T cells in peripheral blood. Trimming left V 2 bases short and J 2 bases short, with 15 bases between. Germline assignment: CDR1 GTSNPN and CDR2 SVGIG (reference sequence). The length of the CDR3 is 15 residues. Notes on the study in general: Roughly two-week clone count variance significantly increased as total template count grew.

The table came from immunoSEQ multiplex PCR; TCRdb's copy has only in-frame clones and leaves some out. Among about 58,000 clones, over 85% were seen once, and the ten largest hold approximately 3.8%. Sequenced material: blood. This receptor was obtained from a person aged 18 to 70 in good health. V usage is TRBV30 and J usage is TRBJ1-2; D might be TRBD1 (5 bases). In DNA form, the CDR3 reads TGTGCCTGGAGTCGGACCCGGGGGGGGAACTATGGCTACACCTTC. Its translation: CAWSRTRGGNYGYTF.